This T cell receptor (beta chain) comes out of a study of post-analysis software for immune sequencing data. CDR1 is SQVTM, CDR2 ANQGSEA, per germline. This CDR3 comprises 13 residues. Worth noting for this clonotype: Its specificity is unknown.

Prepared libraries of TCR beta cDNA carried unique molecular identifiers. In TCRdb, the PCR reads were re-called with MiXCR into one record per CDR3 protein. The sample consists of approximately 570,000 distinct CDR3 sequences, around 44% of them appearing once. Notes on the study in general: Roughly five TRBV segments appeared more often in patients than in controls, and TRBV5-6, TRBV5-1 and TRBV20-1 were among these.

This sequence originates from a girl aged 5-17 years with multiple sclerosis. The gene calls are TRBV29-1 and TRBJ2-5; 8 nucleotides agree with TRBD2. The J call may be incorrect, as the DNA end agrees better with TRBJ2-7. The sample taken for sequencing was blood. The CDR3 DNA reads TGCAGCGTTTCCGGACTAGCTCGGTACGAGCAGTACTTC. Amino acids: CSVSGLARYEQYF.